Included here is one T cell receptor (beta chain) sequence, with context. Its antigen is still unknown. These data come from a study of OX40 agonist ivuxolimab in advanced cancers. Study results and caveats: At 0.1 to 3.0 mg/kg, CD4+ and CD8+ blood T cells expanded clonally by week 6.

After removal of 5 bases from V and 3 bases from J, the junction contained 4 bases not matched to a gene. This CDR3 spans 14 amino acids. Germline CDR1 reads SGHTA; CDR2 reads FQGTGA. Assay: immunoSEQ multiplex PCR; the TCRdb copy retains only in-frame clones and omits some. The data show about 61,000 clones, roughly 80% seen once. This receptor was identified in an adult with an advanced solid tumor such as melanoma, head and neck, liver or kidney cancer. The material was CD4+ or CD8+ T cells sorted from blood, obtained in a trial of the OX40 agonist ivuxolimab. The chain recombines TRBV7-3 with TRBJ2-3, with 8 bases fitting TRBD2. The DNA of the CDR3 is TGTGCCAGCAGCCTCGGGGGGGTGACAGATACGCAGTATTTT. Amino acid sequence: CASSLGGVTDTQYF.